Listed here are 20 T cell receptor beta chains from one sample, sequenced in a study of shared T cell receptors in the human thymus. Generated by immunoSEQ multiplex PCR, the TCRdb table keeps only in-frame clones and is missing some. The sample contains about 660,000 clones, more than 70% of which appear only once. The same sample was also studied in work on human thymus T cells.

Sequencing used thymocytes. The source of these receptors is a boy younger than two with a congenital heart defect.

The CDR3 protein is CASSSFWGVNTGELFF. The CDR3, as DNA: TGTGCCAGCAGTTCATTTTGGGGGGTGAACACCGGGGAGCTGTTTTTT. The V and J genes are TRBV27 and TRBJ2-2; tentative D call: TRBD2 (6 bases). Trimming removed 4 bases at V and 1 base at J, with 13 bases between. Germline V gives CDR1 MNHEY, CDR2 SMNVEV (reference sequence). The CDR3 covers 16 residues.

The chain joins TRBV6-5 to TRBJ2-7, with a tentative D call TRBD2 (6 bases). Germline lookup yields CDR1 MNHEY and CDR2 SVGAGI. This CDR3 spans 15 amino acids. Trimming took 0 bases from V and 4 from J, leaving 13 bases between them. The CDR3 is CASSYSAGIHYEQYF. DNA for the CDR3: TGTGCCAGCAGTTACTCGGCGGGGATCCATTACGAGCAGTACTTC.

The chain combines TRBV28 with TRBJ2-7; TRBD2 matches 12 bases. The CDR3 length is 18 residues. CDR1 and CDR2 from the germline V gene are MDHEN and SYDVKM. Germline trimming cut 3 bases from V and 2 bases from J; bases unmatched to any gene: 11. The CDR3 protein is CASSLRLAGGPFTYEQYF. CDR3 DNA: TGTGCCAGCAGTTTGAGGCTAGCGGGAGGGCCTTTTACCTACGAGCAGTACTTC.

This chain joins TRBV27 and TRBJ1-1, with 7 nucleotides matching TRBD1. The CDR3 is 15 residues long. V dropped 6 bases and J dropped 3; count of bases not matched to a gene: 10. Germline CDR1 is MNHEY and CDR2 is SMNVEV (reference sequence). The CDR3: CASSASTGYDTEAFF. The CDR3, as DNA: TGTGCCAGCAGCGCATCGACAGGGTACGACACTGAAGCTTTCTTT.

The chain carries TRBV2 and TRBJ2-2; no firm D call. Germline CDR1 and CDR2: SNHLY and FYNNEI. This CDR3 spans 14 amino acids. The V end lost 2 bases, the J end lost 4 bases, and 8 bases lay between the germline ends. Written as DNA, the CDR3 is TGTGCCAGCAGTGAACCCTATCCCACCGGGGAGCTGTTTTTT. Protein: CASSEPYPTGELFF.

V usage is TRBV2 and J usage is TRBJ2-2, with TRBD1 matching over 8 bases. Per germline, CDR1 SNHLY and CDR2 FYNNEI. V trimming: 7 bases; J trimming: 7 bases; junction bases outside the gene matches: 8. This CDR3 contains 14 residues. The CDR3 DNA reads as TGTGCCAGCACTGGACAGGGTGAGGGCGGGGAGCTGTTTTTT. Translating gives CASTGQGEGGELFF.

This clone has only one observation. The gene calls are TRBV23-1 and TRBJ2-1; 11 bases match TRBD2. TRBV23-1 is marked as an open reading frame, function uncertain. CDR3 length: 22 residues. Trimming removed 0 bases from V and 5 bases from J; junction bases left unmatched: 21. CDR3 residues: CASSQSEVTSGSPTPPDNEQFF. CDR3 coding DNA: TGCGCCAGCAGTCAATCTGAAGTAACTAGCGGGAGCCCCACCCCCCCTGACAATGAGCAGTTCTTC.

V and J are TRBV9 and TRBJ2-7, with 11 bases aligning to TRBD2. Germline trimming cut 0 bases from V and 2 bases from J; bases unmatched to any gene: 7. The length of the CDR3 is 17 residues. CDR1 SGDLS and CDR2 YYNGEE come from the germline V gene. The CDR3: CASSVGSGTSGPYEQYF. The CDR3 DNA reads TGTGCCAGCAGCGTAGGATCCGGGACTAGCGGACCCTACGAGCAGTACTTC. Drawing the rest from reference TRBV9 and TRBJ2-7, the complete variable domain is DSGVTQTPKHLITATGQRVTLRCSPRSGDLSVYWYQQSLDQGLQFLIQYYNGEERAKGNILERFSAQQFPDLHSELNLSSLELGDSALYFCASSVGSGTSGPYEQYFGPGTRLTVT.

The chain carries TRBV10-3 and TRBJ1-2, with TRBD1 matching 7 bases. From germline, CDR1 is ENHRY and CDR2 SYGVKD. After removal of 6 bases from V and 8 bases from J, the junction contained 6 bases not matched to a gene. This CDR3 comprises 12 residues. The CDR3 sequence is CAIRSDREGYTF. In DNA, the CDR3 is TGTGCCATCAGGAGCGACAGGGAGGGCTACACCTTC.

The J gene is TRBJ2-1, the V gene TRBV11-2; the D gene is possibly TRBD2 (6 bases). Trimming left V 3 bases short and J 5 bases short, with 23 bases between. The length of the CDR3 is 18 residues. The V gene's germline CDR1 is SGHAT and CDR2 FQNNGV. The chain's CDR3 is CASSFPKEGVTPHNEQFF. CDR3 nucleotide sequence: TGTGCCAGCAGCTTCCCCAAGGAGGGCGTGACCCCCCACAATGAGCAGTTCTTC. Drawing the rest from reference TRBV11-2 and TRBJ2-1, the complete variable domain is EAGVAQSPRYKIIEKRQSVAFWCNPISGHATLYWYQQILGQGPKLLIQFQNNGVVDDSQLPKDRFSAERLKGVDSTLKIQPAKLEDSAVYLCASSFPKEGVTPHNEQFFGPGTRLTVL.

The gene calls are TRBV27 and TRBJ2-3; 9 bases are shared with TRBD2. CDR3 length: 16 amino acids. The junction had 6 bases not matched to a gene; V was cut back by 5 bases and J by 0 bases. The germline V gene has CDR1 MNHEY and CDR2 SMNVEV (reference sequence). For the CDR3, the DNA is TGTGCCAGCAGTCCGAGAGCGGGAGGAAGCACAGATACGCAGTATTTT. Protein: CASSPRAGGSTDTQYF.

The chain recombines TRBV27 with TRBJ1-2; 12 bases match TRBD1. Germline V lookup: CDR1 MNHEY, CDR2 SMNVEV (reference sequence). The trim removed 3 bases at V and 2 bases at J, leaving 4 bases unmatched. The CDR3 has 16 residues. The CDR3 here is CASSFAGTGGNYGYTF. The CDR3 DNA is TGTGCCAGCAGTTTCGCCGGGACAGGGGGCAACTATGGCTACACCTTC.

The chain recombines TRBV27 with TRBJ1-2, with D possibly TRBD1 on 5 matching bases. The CDR3 is 14 residues long. The V and J ends lost 5 bases and 4 bases respectively, with 14 bases between them. Germline V CDR1 and CDR2: MNHEY, SMNVEV (reference sequence). CDR3 nucleotide sequence: TGTGCCAGCAGTCCCCACACGGGACTCTATGGCTACACCTTC. It translates to CASSPHTGLYGYTF.

The rearrangement joins TRBV6-1 to TRBJ1-6; D possibly corresponds to TRBD1 (6 bases). The CDR3 has 13 residues. The V gene's germline CDR1 is MNHNS and CDR2 SASEGT. V lost 7 bases, J lost 7 bases, and 11 bases lay in between. CDR3 DNA: TGTGCCAGCACTCCAGGGGTGAATTCACCCCTCCACTTT. Encoded protein: CASTPGVNSPLHF.

CDR3 sequence reads: CASSNISGNTIYF. CDR3 nucleotides: TGTGCCAGCAGCAACATCTCTGGAAACACCATATATTTT. The chain combines TRBV6-6 with TRBJ1-3, with D hard to call. Trimming pared 6 bases from V and 0 bases from J, leaving 6 bases between. This CDR3 is built from 13 residues. In germline, CDR1 is MNHNY, CDR2 SVGAGI (reference sequence).

The table lists this clone with a count of one. The V gene is TRBV5-6, the J gene TRBJ2-7; tentatively, D is TRBD1 (6 bases). In germline, CDR1 is SGHDT, CDR2 YYEEEE. Trimming stripped 0 bases from V and 0 bases from J, with 13 bases between. This CDR3 has 16 amino acids. The CDR3 is CASSLGGHLLSYEQYF. CDR3 coding DNA: TGTGCCAGCAGCTTGGGGGGACACCTCCTCTCCTACGAGCAGTACTTC.

The gene calls are TRBV5-6 and TRBJ2-7; TRBD1 matches 8 bases. This CDR3 comprises 16 residues. V lost 4 bases and J lost 1; bases outside the gene matches: 10. The germline gives CDR1 SGHDT, CDR2 YYEEEE. The CDR3, as DNA: TGTGCCAGCAGCACTGACAGGGGCGATAGGTCCTACGAGCAGTACTTC. Translating it yields CASSTDRGDRSYEQYF.

The chain is built from TRBV14 and TRBJ1-6, with D possibly matching TRBD1 (6 bases). The CDR3 runs to 17 residues. Per the germline V gene, CDR1 is SGHDN and CDR2 is FVKESK. The V gene lost 3 bases and the J gene lost 0 bases, with 12 bases spanning the gap. CDR3 region: CASSQTTGSSYNSPLHF. The CDR3 DNA follows: TGTGCCAGCAGCCAGACTACAGGGAGCTCCTATAATTCACCCCTCCACTTT.

This sequence joins TRBV28 and TRBJ1-3; weak D call: TRBD1 (6 bases). CDR3 length: 13 residues. Germline V CDR1 and CDR2: MDHEN, SYDVKM. The V and J ends lost 6 bases and 4 bases respectively, with 10 bases between them. The chain's CDR3 is CASRNRAGNTIYF. As DNA, the CDR3 is TGTGCCAGCAGGAACAGGGCAGGAAACACCATATATTTT.

The chain employs TRBV28 and TRBJ1-2; D is uncertain. V was pared by 6 bases and J by 8 bases, with 19 bases between. Germline CDR1 reads MDHEN; CDR2 reads SYDVKM. This CDR3 is 14 amino acids long. The CDR3 sequence: CASSLTHGAWGYTF. As DNA, the CDR3 is TGTGCCAGCAGCTTAACCCATGGAGCCTGGGGCTACACCTTC.